Sequencing of this TCR beta chain was carried out in a study of sequential checkpoint blockade in melanoma. Study-wide background: Randomization was 1:1 between first-line nivolumab→ipilimumab and ipilimumab→nivolumab. After both sequences, patients received maintenance nivolumab.

The treatment is: randomized to nivolumab then ipilimumab (arm A) or the reverse (arm B). Live CD3+CD8+ CD19− CD56− cells were sorted from PBMCs. Some clones are missing from TCRdb's copy, which holds only in-frame ones; the method was immunoSEQ multiplex PCR. Of 25,000 to 35,000 clones in the sample, roughly 91% were seen once. Per the germline V gene, CDR1 is SGHRS and CDR2 is YFSETQ. This CDR3 contains 15 residues. Trimming at V came to 0 bases and at J to 1 base, leaving 0 bases not matched to a gene. The sample was CD8+ T cells sorted from blood (inferred from file names), taken from a patient given nivolumab and ipilimumab in sequence. The V gene is TRBV5-1, the J gene TRBJ1-1, with TRBD1 identical over 10 bases. The sequence was collected from a human donor with melanoma. The CDR3 region is CASSLGQGANTEAFF. For the CDR3, the DNA is TGCGCCAGCAGCTTGGGACAGGGGGCGAACACTGAAGCTTTCTTT. The whole variable domain, remainder taken from reference TRBV5-1 and TRBJ1-1, is KAGVTQTPRYLIKTRGQQVTLSCSPISGHRSVSWYQQTPGQGLQFLFEYFSETQRNKGNFPGRFSGRQFSNSRSEMNVSTLELGDSALYLCASSLGQGANTEAFFGQGTRLTVV.